The 32 T cell receptor beta chains below all came from one sample that was sequenced in a study of technical replicates of blood from several donors. Libraries were prepared by immunoSEQ multiplex PCR; TCRdb keeps only in-frame clonotypes and omits some of them. In the table there are 70,000 to 85,000 clones, about 97% of which are singletons. The sequenced sample was T cells isolated from PBMCs. Every receptor here comes from a human donor in good health.

The chain combines TRBV27 with TRBJ1-5; TRBD1 aligns across 10 bases. V lost 0 bases to trimming and J lost 6 bases; unmatched junction nucleotides: 2. Germline V gene sequence: CDR1 MNHEY, CDR2 SMNVEV (reference sequence). The length of the CDR3 is 15 residues. Here the CDR3 DNA reads TGTGCCAGCAGTTTATCCCGGGACAGGGGTCAGCCCCAGCATTTT. This codes for CASSLSRDRGQPQHF.

The chain has TRBV27 and TRBJ2-7; D possibly corresponds to TRBD2 (6 bases). Deletions cut 8 bases from V and 7 bases from J, with 15 bases between. Germline V lookup: CDR1 MNHEY, CDR2 SMNVEV (reference sequence). This CDR3 has 12 residues. CDR3: CASSLGGYEQYF. The CDR3 coding sequence is TGTGCCAGCTCGCTCGGGGGTTATGAGCAGTACTTC.

CDR3 bases: TGTGCCAGTAGTACCGCCGGACTCATGCGGACTGAAGCTTTCTTT. Residues: CASSTAGLMRTEAFF. The chain uses TRBV19 and TRBJ1-1; D is unresolved. Germline V gene data show CDR1 as LNHDA and CDR2 as SQIVND (reference sequence). The CDR3 loop spans 15 amino acids. The germline V and J ends were trimmed by 4 bases and 5 bases, with 17 bases remaining between them.

This CDR3 reads CSAHRGGSSPDTQYF. The CDR3 nucleotides read TGCAGCGCCCACCGGGGGGGGTCTAGCCCAGATACGCAGTATTTT. V is TRBV29-1 and J is TRBJ2-3; the match to TRBD2 covers 8 bases. Germline CDR1 is SQVTM and CDR2 is ANQGSEA. J was trimmed by 4 bases and V by 7 bases; bases with no gene match: 13. The CDR3 runs 15 residues.

This clone was picked up one time. The rearrangement links TRBV12-5 to TRBJ2-7; 7 nucleotides align to TRBD2. Germline-derived CDR1 and CDR2 are LGHNT and FRNRAP. J lost 4 bases, V lost 0 bases, and 6 bases had no gene match. The CDR3 covers 15 residues. This CDR3 reads CASGLVPGGAYEQYF. CDR3 nucleotide sequence: TGTGCTAGTGGTTTGGTTCCGGGGGGTGCGTACGAGCAGTACTTC. Complete variable domain (other parts from reference TRBV12-5 and TRBJ2-7): DARVTQTPRHKVTEMGQEVTMRCQPILGHNTVFWYRQTMMQGLELLAYFRNRAPLDDSGMPKDRFSAEMPDATLATLKIQPSEPRDSAVYFCASGLVPGGAYEQYFGPGTRLTVT.

V usage is TRBV5-6 and J usage is TRBJ2-7, with TRBD2 as a possible D gene (6 bases). Germline CDR1 SGHDT, CDR2 YYEEEE. The CDR3 totals 12 residues. V was trimmed by 4 bases and J by 8 bases, leaving 13 bases between them. CDR3 sequence: CASSLQAGQQYF. CDR3 in DNA: TGTGCCAGCAGCCTCCAGGCGGGACAGCAGTACTTC.

This chain joins TRBV2 and TRBJ1-2; weak D call: TRBD1 (6 bases). The CDR3 is 14 amino acids. Trimming removed 8 bases from V and 4 bases from J, with 17 bases in between. Germline assignment: CDR1 SNHLY and CDR2 FYNNEI. The CDR3 loop reads CASGQVTGSYGYTF. The CDR3, as DNA: TGTGCCAGCGGACAAGTAACAGGGTCCTATGGCTACACCTTC. Drawing the rest from reference TRBV2 and TRBJ1-2, the complete variable domain is EPEVTQTPSHQVTQMGQEVILRCVPISNHLYFYWYRQILGQKVEFLVSFYNNEISEKSEIFDDQFSVERPDGSNFTLKIRSTKLEDSAMYFCASGQVTGSYGYTFGSGTRLTVV.

The rearrangement uses TRBV27 and TRBJ2-7; 7 nucleotides match TRBD1. The CDR3 runs to 13 residues. V gave up 5 bases and J gave up 2 bases; unmatched junction bases: 3. CDR1 and CDR2 (germline): MNHEY, SMNVEV (reference sequence). CDR3 DNA: TGTGCCAGCAGTCCGACAGGGCCCTACGAGCAGTACTTC. This encodes CASSPTGPYEQYF.

The chain employs TRBV28 and TRBJ1-1, with D possibly TRBD1 on 5 matching bases. Per germline, CDR1 MDHEN and CDR2 SYDVKM. V shed 8 bases and J shed 4 bases, with 20 bases lying between them. CDR3 length: 15 residues. This CDR3 reads CASEGDGVVGTEAFF. CDR3 sequence (DNA): TGTGCCAGCGAAGGGGATGGGGTCGTGGGCACTGAAGCTTTCTTT.

This chain uses TRBV5-4 with TRBJ2-7; TRBD2 matches at 9 bases. Trimming took 4 bases from V and 7 from J; bases not matched to a gene: 24. The CDR3 covers 19 residues. Germline CDR1 and CDR2: SGHNT and YYREEE (reference sequence). In nucleotides, the CDR3 is TGTGCCAGCAGCCGGCCCCTTAGCGGGAGCCCCCCTGTATTAGGGGAGCAGTACTTC. Its protein is CASSRPLSGSPPVLGEQYF.

The rearrangement joins TRBV7-8 to TRBJ2-3, with 9 positions matching TRBD2. Trimming removed 4 bases from V and 3 bases from J; junction bases left unmatched: 5. The CDR3 covers 15 residues. CDR1 SGHVS and CDR2 FQNEAQ come from the germline V gene. Here the CDR3 reads CASSSTSGFTDTQYF. The CDR3 DNA reads TGTGCCAGCAGCTCAACTAGCGGGTTTACAGATACGCAGTATTTT.

CDR3 DNA: TGTGCCAGCAGCCTCAGGGGCCAGGGTGATGAAGCTTTCTTT. It yields the protein CASSLRGQGDEAFF. The chain links TRBV5-4 to TRBJ1-1, with D possibly TRBD1 on 6 matching bases. Germline V gene lookup returns CDR1 SGHNT and CDR2 YYREEE (reference sequence). Trimming left V 4 bases short and J 7 bases short, with 17 bases between. The CDR3 length is 14 residues.

This clone has just a few counts. The chain employs TRBV9 and TRBJ2-1; TRBD2 might be the D (5 bases). The ends were cut back, 3 bases at V and 0 bases at J, with 13 bases in the middle. From germline, CDR1 is SGDLS and CDR2 YYNGEE. The CDR3 covers 16 residues. The CDR3 DNA is TGTGCCAGCAGCGAAACGGCTAGCACCTCCTACAATGAGCAGTTCTTC. The encoded protein is CASSETASTSYNEQFF.

This chain uses TRBV6-5 with TRBJ2-1; 9 nucleotides line up with TRBD1. The germline gives CDR1 MNHEY, CDR2 SVGAGI. V gave up 2 bases and J gave up 8 bases; unmatched junction bases: 1. This CDR3 region has 13 residues. The CDR3 sequence: CASSYGTGYEQFF. CDR3 coding DNA: TGTGCCAGCAGTTACGGGACAGGGTATGAGCAGTTCTTC.

The chain links TRBV10-1 to TRBJ2-6; D gene ambiguous. Per the germline V gene, CDR1 is WNHNN and CDR2 is SYGVQD (reference sequence). The CDR3 has 17 residues. V dropped 5 bases and J dropped 5 bases, with 19 bases sitting between them. CDR3 region: CASSISLAQSRANVLTF. CDR3 DNA sequence: TGCGCCAGCAGTATATCGCTCGCACAAAGTCGGGCCAACGTCCTGACTTTC.

The genes are TRBV5-1 and TRBJ1-3, with D perhaps matching TRBD1 (6 bases). Germline V gene lookup returns CDR1 SGHRS and CDR2 YFSETQ. V was pared by 4 bases and J by 0 bases, with 11 bases between. This CDR3 has 15 amino acids. The CDR3 nucleotides read TGCGCCAGCAGCGAGACAGGCTACTCTGGAAACACCATATATTTT. Protein product: CASSETGYSGNTIYF.

This clone was observed a single time. The gene calls are TRBV14 and TRBJ2-5; D is possibly TRBD2 (6 bases). This CDR3 has 14 residues. V was clipped by 4 bases and J by 5 bases, with 14 bases between them. The germline CDR1 and CDR2 sequences are SGHDN and FVKESK. The CDR3 sequence: CASSRRHGGETQYF. The CDR3 bases are TGTGCCAGCAGCCGCCGACATGGGGGGGAGACCCAGTACTTC.

V gene TRBV5-8 combines with J gene TRBJ1-3; maybe TRBD1 (5 bases). CDR1 SGHTS and CDR2 YDEGEE come from the germline V gene. Trimming removed 4 bases from V and 0 bases from J, with 11 bases in between. The CDR3 totals 15 residues. The CDR3 spells CASSPRGGSGNTIYF. The CDR3 DNA sequence: TGTGCCAGCAGCCCGAGGGGAGGCTCTGGAAACACCATATATTTT.

This clone has just one count. The chain is built from TRBV28 and TRBJ2-1, with 8 bases matching TRBD1. The V segment lost 3 bases and the J segment 2 bases; nucleotides outside the gene matches: 6. This CDR3 comprises 16 residues. Germline CDR1 MDHEN, CDR2 SYDVKM. CDR3 DNA: TGTGCCAGCAGTTTTGTGACAGGGGACCCCTACAATGAGCAGTTCTTC. This sequence encodes CASSFVTGDPYNEQFF.

This chain uses TRBV28 with TRBJ2-7; maybe TRBD2 (5 bases). The V and J ends lost 3 bases and 0 bases respectively, with 15 bases between them. The CDR3 contains 16 residues. The germline gives CDR1 MDHEN, CDR2 SYDVKM. The CDR3: CASSFIGRTSSYEQYF. In DNA, the CDR3 is TGTGCCAGCAGTTTTATCGGAAGAACTAGCTCCTACGAGCAGTACTTC.

This chain uses TRBV28 with TRBJ2-7; D is ambiguous. Germline-derived CDR1 and CDR2 are MDHEN and SYDVKM. V gave up 6 bases and J gave up 2 bases, with 2 bases separating them. The CDR3 spans 10 residues. The CDR3 region is CASSAYEQYF. In DNA, the CDR3 is TGTGCCAGCAGCGCCTACGAGCAGTACTTC.

V is TRBV9 and J is TRBJ2-1; tentative D call: TRBD2 (5 bases). The CDR3 runs 18 residues. Germline V CDR1 and CDR2: SGDLS, YYNGEE. V dropped 0 bases and J dropped 0 bases, with 16 bases sitting between them. CDR3 sequence reads: CASSVGRPAASSYNEQFF. The CDR3 region has the DNA TGTGCCAGCAGCGTAGGAAGGCCAGCGGCCAGCTCCTACAATGAGCAGTTCTTC.

The chain joins TRBV19 to TRBJ2-3, with 8 nucleotides matching TRBD2. Trimming at V came to 8 bases and at J to 6 bases, leaving 1 base not matched to a gene. Germline V gene lookup returns CDR1 LNHDA and CDR2 SQIVND (reference sequence). The CDR3 sequence is 11 residues long. The CDR3 region has the DNA TGTGCCAGTGCTAGCGGGGATACGCAGTATTTT. Its protein is CASASGDTQYF.

The genes are TRBV9 and TRBJ2-7; possible D gene TRBD1, 5 bases. The germline V gene has CDR1 SGDLS and CDR2 YYNGEE. The V and J ends lost 3 bases and 9 bases respectively, with 13 bases between them. The CDR3 runs 12 residues. The CDR3: CASSDSTGGQYF. The CDR3 DNA reads as TGTGCCAGCAGCGACAGCACAGGCGGGCAGTACTTC.

The J gene is TRBJ1-5, the V gene TRBV19; 7 bases are a match to TRBD1. The CDR3 has 14 residues. Per germline, CDR1 LNHDA and CDR2 SQIVND (reference sequence). Germline trimming cut 5 bases from V and 5 bases from J; bases unmatched to any gene: 6. The CDR3 region is CASSYRQGDQPQHF. The CDR3 DNA follows: TGTGCCAGTAGTTACAGACAGGGAGATCAGCCCCAGCATTTT.

The chain combines TRBV5-6 with TRBJ2-1, with 9 bases lining up with TRBD2. Germline V gene lookup returns CDR1 SGHDT and CDR2 YYEEEE. After removal of 6 bases from V and 8 bases from J, the junction contained 12 bases not matched to a gene. This CDR3 has 15 residues. CDR3 region: CASKRRLAGSYEQFF. CDR3 nucleotide sequence: TGTGCCAGCAAGCGTAGGCTAGCGGGATCCTATGAGCAGTTCTTC.

CDR3 residues: CASRPGQGALQPQHF. Here the CDR3 DNA reads TGTGCCAGCAGACCGGGACAGGGGGCATTGCAGCCCCAGCATTTT. The chain links TRBV6-1 to TRBJ1-5; 12 nucleotides align to TRBD1. With 6 bases clipped from V and 7 bases from J, the junction kept 7 bases outside the gene matches. CDR3 length: 15 amino acids. Germline V gene lookup returns CDR1 MNHNS and CDR2 SASEGT.

The J gene is TRBJ1-5, the V gene TRBV6-5; D may be TRBD1 (5 bases). CDR3 length: 13 residues. Germline V lookup: CDR1 MNHEY, CDR2 SVGAGI. Between the trimmed V and J ends, which lost 0 bases and 6 bases, there was a span of 6 bases. The DNA for the CDR3 is TGTGCCAGCAGTTACTCGGGGCTTCAGCCCCAGCATTTT. This translates into CASSYSGLQPQHF.

The V gene is TRBV6-6, the J gene TRBJ2-1; 8 positions match TRBD2. This CDR3 has 14 amino acids. V gave up 2 bases and J gave up 10 bases; unmatched junction bases: 7. Looked up from germline, CDR1 is MNHNY and CDR2 is SVGAGI (reference sequence). The CDR3 DNA sequence: TGTGCCAGCAGTTACCCTCTAGCGGGCACGGAGCAGTTCTTC. This translates into CASSYPLAGTEQFF.

The V and J genes are TRBV30 and TRBJ1-1; 11 nucleotides align to TRBD1. CDR3 size: 14 residues. J gave up 6 bases and V 0 bases, and 3 bases lay outside the gene matches. Germline V CDR1 and CDR2: GTSNPN, SVGIG (reference sequence). Here the CDR3 reads CAWSVMGQGAEAFF. Written as DNA, the CDR3 is TGTGCCTGGAGTGTAATGGGACAGGGGGCTGAAGCTTTCTTT.

The chain uses TRBV15 and TRBJ1-4, with D possibly being TRBD1 (6 bases). This CDR3 comprises 17 residues. V was cut by 1 base and J by 2 bases, with 14 bases left in between. Germline CDR1 LNHNV, CDR2 YYDKDF (reference sequence). The CDR3 nucleotides are TGTGCCACCAGCAGAGGGGGCGGGGGGGGCACTAATGAAAAACTGTTTTTT. Protein product: CATSRGGGGGTNEKLFF. The complete variable domain, with remaining parts taken from reference TRBV15 and TRBJ1-4, reads DAMVIQNPRYQVTQFGKPVTLSCSQTLNHNVMYWYQQKSSQAPKLLFHYYDKDFNNEADTPDNFQSRRPNTSFCFLDIRSPGLGDTAMYLCATSRGGGGGTNEKLFFGSGTQLSVL.

This rearrangement joins TRBV7-2 to TRBJ1-2; the D is unclear. The CDR3 extends over 11 amino acids. The V gene's germline CDR1 is SGHTA and CDR2 FQGNSA. Trimming took off 6 bases at V and 5 bases at J, with 7 bases between the two ends. The CDR3 coding sequence is TGTGCCAGCAGTAGAAGTTATGGCTACACCTTC. This translates into CASSRSYGYTF. The complete variable domain, with remaining parts taken from reference TRBV7-2 and TRBJ1-2, reads GAGVSQSPSNKVTEKGKDVELRCDPISGHTALYWYRQSLGQGLEFLIYFQGNSAPDKSGLPSDRFSAERTGGSVSTLTIQRTQQEDSAVYLCASSRSYGYTFGSGTRLTVV.